These 19 T cell receptor beta chains share one sample of origin, sequenced in a study of cytomegalovirus exposure and HLA in healthy donors. This PCR relied on a set of 60 Vbeta primers and 13 Jbeta primers. Produced via immunoSEQ multiplex PCR; TCRdb's table is partial and in-frame only. The profile shows 55,000 to 80,000 clones, 74% of them singletons. The sample comprised PBMCs. Receptor source: a woman under 40 in good health and CMV-seropositive.

The chain is built from TRBV25-1 and TRBJ2-5; maybe TRBD1 (5 bases). This CDR3 is built from 15 residues. The V end lost 2 bases, the J end lost 9 bases, and 19 bases lay between the germline ends. Germline loops: CDR1 MGHDK, CDR2 SYGVNS. The CDR3 DNA is TGTGCCAGCAGTGAAGCCGACTTAAGGGGTTCGGCCCAGTACTTC. It translates to CASSEADLRGSAQYF.

This clone was found once. This chain links TRBV30 with TRBJ2-7, with D possibly matching TRBD1 (7 bases). Germline CDR1 reads GTSNPN; CDR2 reads SVGIG (reference sequence). Trimming took off 4 bases at V and 2 bases at J, with 12 bases between the two ends. The CDR3 length is 13 residues. CDR3 bases: TGTGCCTGGATCGGGGGACAGACCTACGAGCAGTACTTC. Its protein product is CAWIGGQTYEQYF. The whole variable domain, remainder taken from reference TRBV30 and TRBJ2-7, is SQTIHQWPATLVQPVGSPLSLECTVEGTSNPNLYWYRQAAGRGLQLLFYSVGIGQISSEVPQNLSASRPQDRQFILSSKKLLLSDSGFYLCAWIGGQTYEQYFGPGTRLTVT.

This clone was picked up a small number of times. Written as DNA, the CDR3 is TGCGCCAGCAGCCAAGGGGCAGGTCCTAGGGGGCAGCCCCAGCATTTT. Its protein product is CASSQGAGPRGQPQHF. The chain joins TRBV4-1 to TRBJ1-5; weak D call: TRBD1 (6 bases). Germline V gene sequence: CDR1 MGHRA, CDR2 YSYEKL. Trimming took 1 base from V and 7 from J, leaving 17 bases between them. The CDR3 has 16 amino acids.

The chain employs TRBV25-1 and TRBJ1-1, with D perhaps TRBD1 (6 bases). There are 18 residues in the CDR3. Trimming cost V 1 base and J 3 bases, with 21 bases left between them. In germline, CDR1 is MGHDK, CDR2 SYGVNS. The CDR3 DNA reads TGTGCCAGCAGTGAATCCACAGGGCCGGCCCTCAGGGACACTGAAGCTTTCTTT. This translates into CASSESTGPALRDTEAFF.

Comments on this clone: Other DNA sequences within the sample encode an identical CDR3. V and J are TRBV4-1 and TRBJ2-7, with 11 bases aligning to TRBD1. Per germline, CDR1 MGHRA and CDR2 YSYEKL. V shed 1 base and J 4 bases; nucleotides not matched to a gene: 6. The CDR3 consists of 16 residues. DNA for the CDR3: TGCGCCAGCAGCCAAGTATCCGGGACAGGGGGGTACGAGCAGTACTTC. Translating it yields CASSQVSGTGGYEQYF.

The chain has TRBV4-3 and TRBJ2-1; 12 bases are shared with TRBD2. V shed 0 bases, J shed 3 bases, and the junction held 3 bases outside the gene matches. CDR3 length: 17 residues. Germline V gene data show CDR1 as LGHNA and CDR2 as YSLEER. CDR3 in amino acids: CASSQDRTSGIYNEQFF. CDR3 coding DNA: TGCGCCAGCAGCCAAGACCGGACTAGCGGGATCTACAATGAGCAGTTCTTC.

The V gene is TRBV13, the J gene TRBJ2-3; 11 bases are shared with TRBD2. From germline, CDR1 is PRHDT and CDR2 FYEKMQ (reference sequence). The CDR3 contains 19 residues. Unmatched junction bases numbered 9, after V lost 1 base and J lost 0 bases. The CDR3 sequence is CASSLAPYIAGGSTDTQYF. The CDR3 bases are TGTGCCAGCAGCTTAGCCCCCTATATAGCGGGAGGGAGCACAGATACGCAGTATTTT.

This clone is a singleton in its sample. This chain joins TRBV2 and TRBJ2-3; 9 bases map to TRBD2. CDR1 is SNHLY and CDR2 is FYNNEI in the germline V gene. The CDR3 sequence is 17 residues long. The junction had 5 bases not matched to a gene; V was cut back by 1 base and J by 0 bases. The CDR3 loop is CASSEGLAGPSTDTQYF. CDR3 DNA: TGTGCCAGCAGTGAAGGCCTAGCGGGGCCTAGCACAGATACGCAGTATTTT.

This clone was counted between two and nine times. This chain connects TRBV7-2 to TRBJ1-5, with D hard to call. Germline-derived CDR1 and CDR2 are SGHTA and FQGNSA. The CDR3 has 14 amino acids. The V gene lost 1 base and the J gene lost 5 bases, with 9 bases spanning the gap. The CDR3 coding sequence is TGTGCCAGCAGCTTAGACGTCGGAGATCAGCCCCAGCATTTT. This encodes CASSLDVGDQPQHF.

The chain combines TRBV20-1 with TRBJ2-3; TRBD2 might be the D (5 bases). The CDR3 covers 11 residues. The germline CDR1 and CDR2 sequences are DFQATT and SNEGSKA (reference sequence). The V gene lost 4 bases and the J gene lost 6 bases, with 8 bases spanning the gap. This chain's CDR3 is CSAKTGDTQYF. CDR3 DNA: TGCAGTGCTAAGACGGGGGATACGCAGTATTTT.

The rearrangement joins TRBV5-1 to TRBJ1-5; D uncertain. CDR3 length: 14 amino acids. Trimming removed 4 bases from V and 3 bases from J, with 11 bases in between. Germline V gene lookup returns CDR1 SGHRS and CDR2 YFSETQ. The CDR3 protein is CASSAGDPNQPQHF. CDR3 DNA: TGCGCCAGCAGCGCAGGCGACCCCAATCAGCCCCAGCATTTT.

The chain employs TRBV5-1 and TRBJ2-2; D might be TRBD1 (5 bases). This CDR3 comprises 16 residues. Deletions cut 1 base from V and 1 base from J, with 11 bases between. Per germline, CDR1 SGHRS and CDR2 YFSETQ. CDR3 region: CASSLLPTGNTGELFF. CDR3 DNA sequence: TGCGCCAGCAGCTTGCTTCCTACAGGGAACACCGGGGAGCTGTTTTTT.

The chain links TRBV30 to TRBJ1-2; TRBD1 aligns across 10 bases. The length of the CDR3 is 13 residues. The germline gives CDR1 GTSNPN, CDR2 SVGIG (reference sequence). The V gene end was trimmed by 2 bases and the J gene end by 7 bases; junction bases not matched to a gene: 4. CDR3 in amino acids: CAWSKGQGFGYTF. The DNA of the CDR3 is TGTGCCTGGAGTAAGGGACAGGGGTTTGGCTACACCTTC. Variable domain in full (rest from reference TRBV30 and TRBJ1-2): SQTIHQWPATLVQPVGSPLSLECTVEGTSNPNLYWYRQAAGRGLQLLFYSVGIGQISSEVPQNLSASRPQDRQFILSSKKLLLSDSGFYLCAWSKGQGFGYTFGSGTRLTVV.

J is TRBJ2-1 and V is TRBV10-3, with a tentative D call TRBD2 (6 bases). Germline lookup yields CDR1 ENHRY and CDR2 SYGVKD. Between the trimmed V and J ends, which lost 1 base and 2 bases, there was a span of 12 bases. This CDR3 region has 16 residues. In nucleotides, the CDR3 is TGTGCCATCAGTGAGTACAGCGGGCCCCCCTACAATGAGCAGTTCTTC. This codes for CAISEYSGPPYNEQFF.

This rearrangement joins TRBV18 to TRBJ2-7; 12 bases agree with TRBD2. This CDR3 has 17 amino acids. The ends lost 0 bases at V and 0 bases at J; junction bases unmatched: 3. Germline V gene lookup returns CDR1 KGHSH and CDR2 LQKENI. The CDR3 region has the DNA TGTGCCAGCTCACCACCCGGACTAGCGGGACCCTCCTACGAGCAGTACTTC. The encoded protein is CASSPPGLAGPSYEQYF.

This rearrangement joins TRBV28 to TRBJ1-2; D is uncertain. CDR3 size: 15 residues. V shed 6 bases and J shed 0 bases, with 14 bases lying between them. Germline CDR1 MDHEN, CDR2 SYDVKM. The CDR3 bases are TGTGCCAGCAGGGAAGGAGGGCCGTCTAACTATGGCTACACCTTC. As protein: CASREGGPSNYGYTF.

This chain links TRBV29-1 with TRBJ2-7, with 8 bases that match TRBD2. V dropped 4 bases and J dropped 0; count of bases not matched to a gene: 5. Per the germline V gene, CDR1 is SQVTM and CDR2 is ANQGSEA. The CDR3 sequence is 14 residues long. In DNA, the CDR3 is TGCAGCGTTGCAGGCGGGAGGAGCTCCTACGAGCAGTACTTC. Its protein is CSVAGGRSSYEQYF.

The chain carries TRBV30 and TRBJ1-1, with D possibly matching TRBD1 (5 bases). The CDR3 sequence is 13 residues long. Trimming shortened V by 7 bases and J by 4 bases, and 16 bases separated the two germline ends. CDR1 and CDR2 (germline): GTSNPN, SVGIG (reference sequence). In DNA form, the CDR3 reads TGTGCCTCCTGGGGCAGCTCGGTCACTGAAGCTTTCTTT. It encodes CASWGSSVTEAFF.

The rearrangement uses TRBV30 and TRBJ2-3; TRBD1 agrees at 8 bases. The V segment lost 5 bases and the J segment 1 base; nucleotides outside the gene matches: 11. Germline V gene sequence: CDR1 GTSNPN, CDR2 SVGIG (reference sequence). The length of the CDR3 is 16 residues. The CDR3 region has the DNA TGTGCCTGGGGAACAGGGGGGATGCTGGGCACAGATACGCAGTATTTT. Translating gives CAWGTGGMLGTDTQYF.